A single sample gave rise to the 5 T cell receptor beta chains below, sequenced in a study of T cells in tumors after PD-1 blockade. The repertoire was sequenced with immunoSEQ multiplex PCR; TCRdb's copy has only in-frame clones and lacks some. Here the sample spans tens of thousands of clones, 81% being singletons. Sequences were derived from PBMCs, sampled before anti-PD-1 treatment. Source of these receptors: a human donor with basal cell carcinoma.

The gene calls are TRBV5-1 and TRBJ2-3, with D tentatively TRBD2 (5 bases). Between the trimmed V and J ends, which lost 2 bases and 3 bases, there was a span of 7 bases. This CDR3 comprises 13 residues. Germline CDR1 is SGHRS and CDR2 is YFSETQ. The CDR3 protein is CASSFGGTDTQYF. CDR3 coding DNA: TGCGCCAGCAGCTTTGGAGGTACAGATACGCAGTATTTT.

The CDR3 coding sequence is TGTGCCAGAAGCTGGGGGACAGTCGGCGAAAAACTGTTTTTT. Encoded protein: CARSWGTVGEKLFF. V gene TRBV5-3 combines with J gene TRBJ1-4; 7 nucleotides match TRBD1. TRBV5-3 qualifies as an ORF whose function is uncertain. The CDR3 runs 14 residues. V shed 3 bases, J shed 8 bases, and the junction held 7 bases outside the gene matches.

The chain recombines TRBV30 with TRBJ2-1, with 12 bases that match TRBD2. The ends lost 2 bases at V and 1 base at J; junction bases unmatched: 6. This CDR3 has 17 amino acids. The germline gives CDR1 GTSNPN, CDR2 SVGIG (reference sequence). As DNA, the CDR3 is TGTGCCTGGAGTCGGGCTAGCGGGGGGGCGTCCTACAATGAGCAGTTCTTC. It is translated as CAWSRASGGASYNEQFF.

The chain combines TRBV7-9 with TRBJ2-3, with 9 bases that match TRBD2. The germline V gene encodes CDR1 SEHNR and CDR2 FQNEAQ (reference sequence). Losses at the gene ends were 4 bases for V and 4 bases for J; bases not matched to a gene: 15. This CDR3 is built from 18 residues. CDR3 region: CASSSRGGLAGNADTQYF. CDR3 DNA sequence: TGTGCCAGCAGCTCACGAGGAGGCCTAGCGGGGAACGCAGATACGCAGTATTTT.

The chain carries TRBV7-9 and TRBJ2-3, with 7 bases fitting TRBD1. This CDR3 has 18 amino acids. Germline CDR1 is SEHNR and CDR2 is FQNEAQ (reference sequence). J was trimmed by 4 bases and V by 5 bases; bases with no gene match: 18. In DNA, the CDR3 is TGTGCCAGCAGCCCTCACAGGGGTTCCCCTTCCACCCCAGATACGCAGTATTTT. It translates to CASSPHRGSPSTPDTQYF.